The 20 T cell receptor beta chains presented below share a single source sample, sequenced in a study of identical twins listed by TCRdb under 2016. The library was produced with 5' RACE. The reads were generated on an Illumina HiSeq 2000. TCRdb cleaned the public reads at Q25 with fastp, built clones with MiXCR and kept in-frame beta chains. Rows with a matching CDR3 protein are joined into one entry that keeps the most common DNA and genes. The sample data list nearly 650,000 distinct CDR3 sequences, and around 7.4% of these were observed just once. Over 1.5% of the sample rests with the top ten. The sample also formed part of further work on yellow fever vaccine responses in identical twins.

Sequencing used PBMCs. These receptors all stem from a woman aged 18-30 years in good health.

CDR3 in amino acids: CASSTIGTGNTEAFF. CDR3 nucleotide sequence: TGTGCCAGCAGCACTATCGGGACAGGGAACACTGAAGCTTTCTTT. The chain is built from TRBV7-9 and TRBJ1-1, with 8 bases identical to TRBD1. CDR3 length equals 15 residues. Germline lookup yields CDR1 SEHNR and CDR2 FQNEAQ (reference sequence). J lost 1 base, V lost 5 bases, and 6 bases had no gene match.

This clonotype showed up just a few times. V and J are TRBV20-1 and TRBJ2-1; TRBD2 is a possible D gene (6 bases). This CDR3 comprises 12 residues. V lost 5 bases and J lost 8, with 13 bases in between. Germline V gene sequence: CDR1 DFQATT, CDR2 SNEGSKA (reference sequence). CDR3 region: CSAGDLGDEQFF. The CDR3 DNA is TGCAGTGCTGGGGACTTGGGGGATGAGCAGTTCTTC.

With regard to this clonotype: This may come from a read error, since a much larger clone is one base off. The gene calls are TRBV12-3 or TRBV12-4 and TRBJ2-1; 11 bases are a match to TRBD2. The length of the CDR3 is 16 residues. The CDR3 protein is CTSSFPGLAGQNEQFF. The CDR3 coding sequence is TGTACCAGCAGTTTTCCAGGACTAGCGGGTCAGAATGAGCAGTTCTTC.

The V call is TRBV24-1, the J call TRBJ2-7, with D possibly TRBD2 on 5 matching bases. The V gene lost 8 bases and the J gene lost 12 bases, with 19 bases spanning the gap. CDR1 KGHDR and CDR2 SFDVKD come from the germline V gene. This CDR3 has 12 residues. The DNA of the CDR3 is TGTGCCACCATCCCTACCGGGGAGCGGACGTACGTC. Amino acids: CATIPTGERTYV.

This rearrangement joins TRBV12-3 or TRBV12-4 to TRBJ2-7; tentatively, D is TRBD2 (6 bases). The CDR3 has 15 amino acids. Trimming cost V 4 bases and J 2 bases, with 15 bases left between them. The CDR3 loop reads CASSSTAGRPYEQYF. Here the CDR3 DNA reads TGTGCCAGCAGTTCGACAGCGGGCCGCCCCTACGAGCAGTACTTC.

This clonotype showed up many times. The rearrangement uses TRBV10-2 and TRBJ2-1; the D call may be TRBD1 or TRBD2 (6 bases each). This CDR3 is built from 15 residues. The germline V gene has CDR1 WSHSY and CDR2 SAAADI. V was pared by 7 bases and J by 4 bases, with 17 bases between. In DNA, the CDR3 is TGCGCCAGCAAACATAACGGGGGCTATTACAATGAGCAGTTCTTC. It specifies CASKHNGGYYNEQFF.

The table lists this clonotype with many counts. The chain recombines TRBV15 with TRBJ2-1; D is unclear. The V end was cut by 5 bases, the J end by 6 bases, with 14 bases between. The CDR3 extends over 14 amino acids. CDR1 is LNHNV and CDR2 is YYDKDF in the germline V gene (reference sequence). DNA for the CDR3: TGTGCCACCAGCGGGTCCAAGGTCTTCAATGAGCAGTTCTTC. It codes for CATSGSKVFNEQFF.

This clonotype was recorded many times. The chain is built from TRBV29-1 and TRBJ1-3; D may be TRBD1 (6 bases). This CDR3 region has 12 residues. CDR1 and CDR2 from the germline V gene are SQVTM and ANQGSEA. V gave up 4 bases and J gave up 4 bases, with 8 bases separating them. As DNA, the CDR3 is TGCAGCGTTGCCAGGGGCGGAAACACCATATATTTT. The encoded protein is CSVARGGNTIYF.

The chain carries TRBV27 and TRBJ2-1; 12 positions match TRBD2. With V trimmed by 4 bases and J by 6 bases, 13 bases remained unmatched. Germline loops: CDR1 MNHEY, CDR2 SMNVEV (reference sequence). This CDR3 contains 18 residues. The CDR3 protein is CASSSPKLTSGRSNEQFF. CDR3 in DNA: TGTGCCAGCAGTTCACCCAAACTTACTAGCGGGAGGTCCAATGAGCAGTTCTTC.

This clonotype showed up many times. The chain links TRBV6-1 to TRBJ1-4; D unclear. CDR3 size: 16 residues. V shed 5 bases and J shed 4 bases, with 17 bases lying between them. Germline assignment: CDR1 MNHNS and CDR2 SASEGT. The CDR3 sequence: CASSHGLSTINEKLFF. CDR3 nucleotide sequence: TGTGCCAGCAGTCATGGACTCTCTACCATTAATGAAAAACTGTTTTTT.

There are a few counts of this clonotype. V is TRBV19 and J is TRBJ1-2, with D perhaps TRBD1 (5 bases). Trimming took 4 bases from V and 8 from J, leaving 14 bases between them. The germline V gene encodes CDR1 LNHDA and CDR2 SQIVND (reference sequence). The CDR3 runs to 13 residues. The chain's CDR3 is CASSNSAKGGYTF. CDR3 nucleotide sequence: TGTGCCAGTAGTAACAGCGCCAAGGGGGGCTACACCTTC.

This clonotype was detected only a few times. The chain recombines TRBV5-6 with TRBJ1-2, with TRBD1 identical over 8 bases. Looked up from germline, CDR1 is SGHDT and CDR2 is YYEEEE. This CDR3 comprises 14 residues. V trimming: 5 bases; J trimming: 5 bases; junction bases outside the gene matches: 8. The CDR3 nucleotides read TGTGCCAGCAGTCCGGACAGGGCCAAATATGGCTACACCTTC. Protein product: CASSPDRAKYGYTF. The variable domain in full, with the rest retrieved from reference TRBV5-6 and TRBJ1-2, is DAGVTQSPTHLIKTRGQQVTLRCSPKSGHDTVSWYQQALGQGPQFIFQYYEEEERQRGNFPDRFSGHQFPNYSSELNVNALLLGDSALYLCASSPDRAKYGYTFGSGTRLTVV.

This clonotype showed up many times. The chain links TRBV10-3 to TRBJ2-2; TRBD2 matches at 9 bases. Looked up from germline, CDR1 is ENHRY and CDR2 is SYGVKD. V lost 6 bases to trimming and J lost 0 bases; unmatched junction nucleotides: 2. The CDR3 length is 15 residues. CDR3 loop: CAISVAGANTGELFF. In DNA form, the CDR3 reads TGTGCCATCAGCGTAGCGGGGGCGAACACCGGGGAGCTGTTTTTT.

V and J are TRBV18 and TRBJ2-7; 9 nucleotides line up with TRBD1. The length of the CDR3 is 16 residues. Germline CDR1 and CDR2: KGHSH and LQKENI. J gave up 2 bases and V 3 bases, and 8 bases lay outside the gene matches. CDR3 coding DNA: TGTGCCAGCTCACCCACAGGGGGCCCTTACCCCTACGAGCAGTACTTC. Protein: CASSPTGGPYPYEQYF.

This clonotype turned up a few times. The genes are TRBV6-5 and TRBJ2-1; 7 positions agree with TRBD2. The length of the CDR3 is 17 residues. V was pared by 4 bases and J by 3 bases, with 12 bases of the junction left unmatched. Germline V lookup: CDR1 MNHEY, CDR2 SVGAGI. Here the CDR3 reads CASSSYSGSADYNEQFF. The CDR3 DNA is TGTGCCAGCAGTTCTTATAGCGGGTCAGCTGACTACAATGAGCAGTTCTTC.

V is TRBV5-1 and J is TRBJ1-1; a weak D match, TRBD1 (5 bases). The CDR3 covers 13 residues. Germline V CDR1 and CDR2: SGHRS, YFSETQ. The ends were cut back, 2 bases at V and 4 bases at J, with 9 bases in the middle. CDR3 sequence (DNA): TGCGCCAGCAGCTTCTGGACACTCACTGAAGCTTTCTTT. Translation: CASSFWTLTEAFF.

This clonotype was seen many times. CDR3 protein: CASSLQGWETQYF. Here the CDR3 DNA reads TGTGCCAGCAGTTTACAGGGGTGGGAGACCCAGTACTTC. The V and J genes are TRBV12-3 or TRBV12-4 and TRBJ2-5; maybe TRBD1 (6 bases). Trimming removed 2 bases at V and 5 bases at J, with 9 bases between. The CDR3 runs to 13 residues.

The chain recombines TRBV9 with TRBJ1-1, with a possible D match to TRBD1 (5 bases). The CDR3 contains 15 residues. Germline V lookup: CDR1 SGDLS, CDR2 YYNGEE. Trimming took 0 bases from V and 5 from J, leaving 14 bases between them. Written as DNA, the CDR3 is TGTGCCAGCAGCGTAGTAGGGGCAAAAGGGACTGAAGCTTTCTTT. Amino acid sequence: CASSVVGAKGTEAFF. Together with reference TRBV9 and TRBJ1-1, the CDR3 gives the full variable domain: DSGVTQTPKHLITATGQRVTLRCSPRSGDLSVYWYQQSLDQGLQFLIQYYNGEERAKGNILERFSAQQFPDLHSELNLSSLELGDSALYFCASSVVGAKGTEAFFGQGTRLTVV.

This clonotype was recorded many times. DNA of the CDR3: TGTGCCAGCAGCTCCCTAAAAAATCAGCAGTACTTC. It specifies CASSSLKNQQYF. The chain has TRBV5-6 and TRBJ2-7; no reliable D call. V lost 3 bases and J lost 8, with 12 bases in between. CDR3 length: 12 residues. CDR1 is SGHDT and CDR2 is YYEEEE in the germline V gene.

This clonotype was seen a handful of times. Here the CDR3 DNA reads TGTGCCAGCAGTTTCCCCCGTGGGCCCTCCGGGGCGAGGGGTGGCTACACCTTC. It encodes CASSFPRGPSGARGGYTF. The chain employs TRBV28 and TRBJ1-2; tentative D call: TRBD1 (5 bases). CDR1 MDHEN and CDR2 SYDVKM come from the germline V gene. The CDR3 is 18 amino acids. Trimming removed 3 bases at V and 7 bases at J, with 27 bases between.